The rows below give T cell receptor beta chains drawn from one sample of a study of cytomegalovirus exposure and HLA in healthy donors. Repertoires were generated with immunoSEQ multiplex PCR, while TCRdb's copy carries only in-frame clones and drops some. The data show some 200,000 clones, roughly 89% seen once. Sequencing was carried out using PBMCs. The receptors derive from a woman between 18 and 30 years old in good health and CMV-seronegative. Both conserved end residues are part of each CDR3. The D gene is left open where the match is weak. A row's size may be missing; if present it is once, few, many or a size class.

j_gene,v_gene,d_gene,abundance,len,CDR3aa,CDR3nt
TRBJ2-7,TRBV7-2,TRBD1,-,16,CASSVAWTGRRYEQYF,TGTGCCAGCAGTGTAGCCTGGACAGGGAGGAGGTACGAGCAGTACTTC
TRBJ2-3,TRBV5-1,-,-,15,CASSTLAGGTDTQYF,TGCGCCAGCAGCACTCTAGCTGGGGGCACAGATACGCAGTATTTT
TRBJ2-5,TRBV6-6,TRBD2,-,16,CASSGGLAGPQETQYF,TGTGCCAGCAGTGGAGGACTAGCGGGACCTCAAGAGACCCAGTACTTC
TRBJ2-6,TRBV10-1,-,-,15,CASSEGSSGANVLTF,TGCGCCAGCAGTGAGGGGAGTTCTGGGGCCAACGTCCTGACTTTC
TRBJ2-5,TRBV5-4,-,-,15,CASSGGQTGWETQYF,TGTGCCAGCAGCGGGGGCCAGACGGGCTGGGAGACCCAGTACTTC
TRBJ1-1,TRBV18,TRBD1,-,14,CASSPTGGQSEAFF,TGTGCCAGCTCGCCGACAGGGGGCCAAAGTGAAGCTTTCTTT
TRBJ2-5,TRBV5-6,TRBD1,-,15,CASSPLTGVGETQYF,TGTGCCAGCAGCCCCTTGACAGGGGTCGGAGAGACCCAGTACTTC
TRBJ2-3,TRBV10-1,-,few,15,CASSDSPGVGDTQYF,TGCGCCAGCAGTGATTCTCCGGGGGTGGGGGATACGCAGTATTTT
TRBJ1-4,TRBV5-1,-,-,14,CASSPGTTNEKLFF,TGCGCCAGCAGCCCCGGGACAACGAATGAAAAACTGTTTTTT
TRBJ1-2,TRBV27,TRBD1,-,13,CASSLGQANGYTF,TGTGCCAGCAGCCTCGGACAGGCAAATGGCTACACCTTC
TRBJ2-6,TRBV4-1,-,-,17,CASSQGRVSRGANVLTF,TGCGCCAGCAGCCAAGGTCGGGTATCTCGCGGGGCCAACGTCCTGACTTTC
TRBJ2-7,TRBV27,-,-,14,CASIPRWASYEQYF,TGTGCCAGCATCCCTCGGTGGGCCTCCTACGAGCAGTACTTC
TRBJ1-1,TRBV2,-,-,13,CASSKQGMAEAFF,TGTGCCAGCAGTAAGCAGGGGATGGCTGAAGCTTTCTTT
TRBJ1-1,TRBV5-1,-,-,14,CASSLVQMNTEAFF,TGCGCCAGCAGCTTGGTACAGATGAACACTGAAGCTTTCTTT
TRBJ2-1,TRBV11-3,-,-,11,CASSLATEQFF,TGTGCCAGCAGCTTAGCTACTGAGCAGTTCTTC
TRBJ2-7,TRBV27,-,-,14,CASSLNPLLYEQYF,TGTGCCAGCAGTTTAAATCCTCTCCTCTACGAGCAGTACTTC
TRBJ2-1,TRBV29-1,-,-,12,CSVEGGSNEQFF,TGCAGCGTTGAGGGTGGGAGCAATGAGCAGTTCTTC
TRBJ2-7,TRBV2,TRBD2,-,14,CASSQSGISYEQYF,TGTGCCAGCAGTCAAAGCGGGATCTCGTACGAGCAGTACTTC
TRBJ2-1,TRBV29-1,TRBD2,-,13,CSAGRTSDNEQFF,TGCAGCGCTGGGCGGACTAGCGACAATGAGCAGTTCTTC
TRBJ1-6,TRBV5-1,TRBD1,few,14,CASSPGQHNSPLHF,TGCGCCAGCAGCCCGGGACAGCATAATTCACCCCTCCACTTT
TRBJ2-5,TRBV30,-,-,12,CAWSVQRRPQYF,TGTGCCTGGAGTGTACAGAGGAGGCCCCAGTACTTC
TRBJ1-1,TRBV7-6,-,-,12,CASSGVEGRAFF,TGTGCCAGCAGCGGGGTGGAGGGGCGCGCTTTCTTT
TRBJ2-7,TRBV19,-,once,16,CASSIMESKGPYEQYF,TGTGCCAGTAGTATTATGGAGAGTAAGGGGCCTTACGAGCAGTACTTC
TRBJ2-6,TRBV7-8,-,-,17,CASSTTGQPSGANVLTF,TGTGCCAGCAGCACAACTGGACAGCCCTCTGGGGCCAACGTCCTGACTTTC
TRBJ1-1,TRBV6-5,-,once,14,CASSSRAGKTEAFF,TGTGCCAGCAGTTCTAGAGCAGGGAAAACTGAAGCTTTCTTT
TRBJ2-7,TRBV4-1,TRBD2,once,14,CASSPGTSGYEQYF,TGCGCCAGCAGCCCCGGGACTAGCGGCTACGAGCAGTACTTC
TRBJ2-1,TRBV7-6,-,-,14,CASSLDTGNNEQFF,TGTGCCAGCAGCTTGGATACGGGGAACAATGAGCAGTTCTTC
TRBJ2-7,TRBV19,TRBD1,-,14,CASKPGQVAYEQYF,TGTGCCAGTAAACCGGGACAGGTAGCCTACGAGCAGTACTTC
TRBJ2-7,TRBV9,-,-,14,CASSAQGSGYEQYF,TGTGCCAGCAGTGCCCAGGGGAGTGGGTACGAGCAGTACTTC
TRBJ2-1,TRBV7-7,TRBD2,-,15,CASSSSSGRGGEQFF,TGTGCCAGCAGCTCCTCTAGCGGGAGGGGGGGTGAGCAGTTCTTC
TRBJ2-5,TRBV19,TRBD2,once,15,CASSRGLAGGETQYF,TGTGCCAGTAGTAGGGGACTAGCGGGGGGAGAGACCCAGTACTTC
TRBJ2-7,TRBV10-3,-,-,16,CAIRRSEGGYSGEQYF,TGTGCCATCAGACGATCTGAAGGAGGGTACAGCGGAGAGCAGTACTTC